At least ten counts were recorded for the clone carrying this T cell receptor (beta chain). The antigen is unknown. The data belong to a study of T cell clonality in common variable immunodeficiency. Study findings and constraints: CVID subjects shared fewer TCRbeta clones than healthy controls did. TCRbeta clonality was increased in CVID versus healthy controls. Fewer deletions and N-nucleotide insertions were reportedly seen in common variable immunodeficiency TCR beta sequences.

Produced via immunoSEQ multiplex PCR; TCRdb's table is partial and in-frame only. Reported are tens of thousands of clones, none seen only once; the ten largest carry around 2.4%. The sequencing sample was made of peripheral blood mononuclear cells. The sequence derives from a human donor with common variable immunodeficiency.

CDR3 residues: CASRLLAGGPGTQYF. Incomplete CDR3 DNA: TGTGCCAGCAGGCTACTAGCGGGGGGGCCAGGTACG. The chain has TRBV2 and TRBJ2-3, with TRBD2 matching 13 bases. Read sequence stops 3 residues before the CDR3 end, and the germline J gene provides the missing end. This CDR3 has 15 residues. Germline CDR1 is SNHLY and CDR2 is FYNNEI. V dropped 6 bases and J dropped 8; count of bases not matched to a gene: 8.